This T cell receptor beta chain was retrieved from a study of CD8+ T cells in alopecia areata. Study information: Tofacitinib administration persisted for 6 to 18 months, succeeded by 6 months off drug.

Regarding treatment: oral pan-JAK inhibitor, 5-10 mg twice daily. After removal of 3 bases from V and 5 bases from J, the junction contained 16 bases not matched to a gene. This CDR3 comprises 19 residues. In germline, CDR1 is GTSNPN, CDR2 SVGIG (reference sequence). Isolated RNA was reverse transcribed into cDNA used as the sequencing template. Clones were sequenced by immunoSEQ multiplex PCR, and TCRdb holds only the in-frame ones, with some missing. The sample lists about 70,000 clones, 29% seen once, with approximately 15% in the top ten. The material sequenced was CD8+ T cells sorted from blood, taken at week 4, from a patient treated with tofacitinib. This TCR came from a human donor with alopecia areata. The chain carries TRBV30 and TRBJ2-2; the match to TRBD1 covers 12 bases. The CDR3 region is CAWRSFGTGGGRRTGELFF. The CDR3 nucleotides read TGTGCCTGGAGGTCTTTCGGGACAGGGGGCGGACGTAGGACCGGGGAGCTGTTTTTT.